The 18 T cell receptor beta chains presented below share a single source sample, sequenced in a study of CD8 T cells in ankylosing spondylitis. A single record per CDR3 protein comes from TCRdb applying MiXCR to the 5' RACE reads. This table holds roughly 46,000 distinct CDR3 sequences, 3% to 4% found once. Material: blood, either unsorted or a sorted T cell fraction (not recorded which). The source is a female donor with ankylosing spondylitis or in good health (not recorded which).

This clonotype was observed many times. This rearrangement joins TRBV9 to TRBJ2-2, with unresolved D. The CDR3 is 14 amino acids. CDR1 SGDLS and CDR2 YYNGEE come from the germline V gene. Trimming stripped 0 bases from V and 5 bases from J, with 8 bases between. CDR3 sequence: CASSVGSDTGELFF. The CDR3 coding sequence is TGTGCCAGCAGCGTAGGTTCAGATACCGGGGAGCTGTTTTTT.

This clonotype was picked up many times. The chain couples TRBV9 to TRBJ1-2, with TRBD1 identical over 7 bases. The junction had 12 bases not matched to a gene; V was cut back by 3 bases and J by 4 bases. Per the germline V gene, CDR1 is SGDLS and CDR2 is YYNGEE. The CDR3 loop spans 16 amino acids. The CDR3 bases are TGTGCCAGCAGCGGACCAACAGGGGTGAACCTCTATGGCTACACCTTC. Its translation: CASSGPTGVNLYGYTF. The full variable domain, rest sourced from reference TRBV9 and TRBJ1-2, is DSGVTQTPKHLITATGQRVTLRCSPRSGDLSVYWYQQSLDQGLQFLIQYYNGEERAKGNILERFSAQQFPDLHSELNLSSLELGDSALYFCASSGPTGVNLYGYTFGSGTRLTVV.

In this sample, this clonotype turned up many times. The chain is built from TRBV9 and TRBJ2-1; TRBD2 agrees at 11 bases. CDR3 size: 16 residues. Germline V gives CDR1 SGDLS, CDR2 YYNGEE. J was trimmed by 2 bases and V by 1 base; bases with no gene match: 2. The CDR3 spells CASSVLAGGAYNEQFF. Here the CDR3 DNA reads TGTGCCAGCAGCGTACTAGCGGGGGGAGCCTACAATGAGCAGTTCTTC.

The sample holds many counts of this clonotype. The V gene is TRBV9, the J gene TRBJ2-7, with unresolved D. This CDR3 contains 16 residues. The germline V gene has CDR1 SGDLS and CDR2 YYNGEE. Trimming took off 0 bases at V and 6 bases at J, with 19 bases between the two ends. CDR3 loop: CASSVGVSQSMIEQYF. For the CDR3, the DNA is TGTGCCAGCAGCGTAGGGGTAAGCCAGAGCATGATCGAGCAGTACTTC.

In its sample, this clonotype was seen many times. The CDR3 loop reads CASSPLGGETQYF. CDR3 sequence (DNA): TGTGCCAGCAGCCCTCTAGGGGGTGAGACCCAGTACTTC. V and J are TRBV9 and TRBJ2-5; a weak D match, TRBD1 (6 bases). Germline V gives CDR1 SGDLS, CDR2 YYNGEE. CDR3 size: 13 residues. V dropped 4 bases and J dropped 5 bases, with 12 bases sitting between them.

This clonotype was seen repeatedly, ten times or more. The V gene is TRBV21-1, the J gene TRBJ2-3. TRBV21-1 is listed as a pseudogene. CDR3 length: 16 residues. The CDR3 reads CASSKGWRPSTDTQYF. The DNA of the CDR3 is TGTGCCAGCAGCAAGGGTTGGAGACCTAGCACAGATACGCAGTATTTT.

This clonotype was observed many times. The rearrangement joins TRBV9 to TRBJ1-5, with D maybe TRBD1 (5 bases). Trimming left V 3 bases short and J 3 bases short, with 10 bases between. CDR1 is SGDLS and CDR2 is YYNGEE in the germline V gene. The CDR3 sequence is 14 residues long. DNA of the CDR3: TGTGCCAGCAGCGGGTCGGGGACCAATCAGCCCCAGCATTTT. Protein: CASSGSGTNQPQHF. Supplemented by reference TRBV9 and TRBJ1-5, the full variable domain reads DSGVTQTPKHLITATGQRVTLRCSPRSGDLSVYWYQQSLDQGLQFLIQYYNGEERAKGNILERFSAQQFPDLHSELNLSSLELGDSALYFCASSGSGTNQPQHFGDGTRLSIL.

This clonotype was seen at least ten times. This rearrangement joins TRBV21-1 to TRBJ2-1; TRBD2 is the table's D call and was not checked against the DNA. TRBV21-1 is designated a pseudogene. This CDR3 is built from 16 residues. The CDR3 DNA is TGTGCCAGCAGCAACAAAGGGACTCTGCCTTGGAATGAGCAGTTCTTC. The encoded protein is CASSNKGTLPWNEQFF.

This clonotype was detected many times. The chain links TRBV9 to TRBJ1-2; D is perhaps TRBD1 (6 bases). This CDR3 contains 13 residues. Germline CDR1 and CDR2: SGDLS and YYNGEE. Trimming took 2 bases from V and 7 from J, leaving 12 bases between them. This CDR3 is CASSVNRDSGYTF. The DNA for the CDR3 is TGTGCCAGCAGCGTGAACAGGGATAGTGGCTACACCTTC.

Ten or more counts support this clonotype. This chain links TRBV9 with TRBJ2-3; TRBD2 matches at 10 bases. J gave up 4 bases and V 4 bases, and 9 bases lay outside the gene matches. The CDR3 has 16 residues. Germline CDR1 reads SGDLS; CDR2 reads YYNGEE. CDR3 region: CASSIQAGGRSDTQYF. The CDR3 region has the DNA TGTGCCAGCAGCATCCAAGCGGGGGGGCGATCAGATACGCAGTATTTT.

This clonotype was detected ten times or more. The chain employs TRBV9 and TRBJ1-1; D unclear. CDR1 SGDLS and CDR2 YYNGEE come from the germline V gene. The CDR3 sequence is 13 residues long. V lost 4 bases and J lost 4, with 11 bases in between. CDR3 residues: CASSPTQSTEAFF. DNA for the CDR3: TGTGCCAGCAGCCCCACTCAGAGCACTGAAGCTTTCTTT. Drawing the rest from reference TRBV9 and TRBJ1-1, the complete variable domain is DSGVTQTPKHLITATGQRVTLRCSPRSGDLSVYWYQQSLDQGLQFLIQYYNGEERAKGNILERFSAQQFPDLHSELNLSSLELGDSALYFCASSPTQSTEAFFGQGTRLTVV.

There are many counts of this clonotype. CDR3 bases: TGTGCCAGCAGCGTAGTTCCTAGCGGGGGACCGAACACCGGGGAGCTGTTTTTT. It translates to CASSVVPSGGPNTGELFF. This sequence joins TRBV9 and TRBJ2-2, with 10 bases that match TRBD2. CDR3 size: 18 residues. CDR1 SGDLS and CDR2 YYNGEE come from the germline V gene. The junction had 5 bases not matched to a gene; V was cut back by 0 bases and J by 0 bases.

The V and J genes are TRBV9 and TRBJ1-2; a weak D match, TRBD1 (6 bases). Germline CDR1 and CDR2: SGDLS and YYNGEE. CDR3 length: 14 amino acids. Trimming removed 4 bases from V and 6 bases from J, with 16 bases in between. CDR3 residues: CASSYPGGRDGYTF. CDR3 bases: TGTGCCAGCAGCTACCCGGGGGGGCGCGATGGCTACACCTTC.

This clonotype was seen at least ten times. The V and J genes are TRBV9 and TRBJ1-4; TRBD1 matches at 9 bases. CDR3 length equals 15 residues. With V trimmed by 2 bases and J by 7 bases, 6 bases remained unmatched. Germline V gene data show CDR1 as SGDLS and CDR2 as YYNGEE. In DNA, the CDR3 is TGTGCCAGCAGCGTCGAACAGGGGGCAGGTGAAAAACTGTTTTTT. Protein product: CASSVEQGAGEKLFF.

This clonotype was recorded a few times. The chain recombines TRBV9 with TRBJ2-6; D gene unclear. This CDR3 comprises 18 residues. Trimming stripped 0 bases from V and 0 bases from J, with 13 bases between. Germline loops: CDR1 SGDLS, CDR2 YYNGEE. The CDR3 spells CASSVGPGMSSGANVLTF. CDR3 bases: TGTGCCAGCAGCGTAGGTCCGGGCATGAGCTCTGGGGCCAACGTCCTGACTTTC.

This clonotype appeared many times. The chain is built from TRBV9 and TRBJ2-1; TRBD2 aligns across 10 bases. CDR3 length: 15 residues. Germline values: CDR1 SGDLS, CDR2 YYNGEE. The ends lost 3 bases at V and 2 bases at J; junction bases unmatched: 2. The CDR3 loop is CASSGSGGAYNEQFF. The CDR3 DNA sequence: TGTGCCAGCAGCGGCAGCGGGGGGGCCTACAATGAGCAGTTCTTC. The whole variable domain, filled in from reference TRBV9 and TRBJ2-1, reads DSGVTQTPKHLITATGQRVTLRCSPRSGDLSVYWYQQSLDQGLQFLIQYYNGEERAKGNILERFSAQQFPDLHSELNLSSLELGDSALYFCASSGSGGAYNEQFFGPGTRLTVL.

This clonotype has at least ten counts. The rearrangement joins TRBV9 to TRBJ1-5, with 7 bases matching TRBD1. There are 15 residues in the CDR3. Looked up from germline, CDR1 is SGDLS and CDR2 is YYNGEE. With 2 bases clipped from V and 6 bases from J, the junction kept 8 bases outside the gene matches. The CDR3 nucleotides read TGTGCCAGCAGCGTGGGTCAGGGGGAAGGTCAGCCCCAGCATTTT. This sequence encodes CASSVGQGEGQPQHF. The full variable domain, in which reference TRBV9 and TRBJ1-5 provide the parts outside the CDR3, is DSGVTQTPKHLITATGQRVTLRCSPRSGDLSVYWYQQSLDQGLQFLIQYYNGEERAKGNILERFSAQQFPDLHSELNLSSLELGDSALYFCASSVGQGEGQPQHFGDGTRLSIL.

This clonotype was seen ten or more times. The V gene is TRBV9, the J gene TRBJ2-2, with D uncertain. The CDR3 runs to 15 residues. From germline, CDR1 is SGDLS and CDR2 YYNGEE. V was pared by 0 bases and J by 6 bases, with 12 bases between. The CDR3, as DNA: TGTGCCAGCAGCGTAGGGGCTCCGCCAGCCGGGGAGCTGTTTTTT. This translates into CASSVGAPPAGELFF.